This TCR beta chain is from a study of blood T cell repertoires in COVID-19. J was trimmed by 6 bases and V by 5 bases; bases with no gene match: 2. This CDR3 contains 13 residues. Germline lookup yields CDR1 SGDLS and CDR2 YYNGEE. This clone was seen only once. Assay: immunoSEQ multiplex PCR; the TCRdb copy retains only in-frame clones and omits some. The table records over 150,000 clones, 84% of them present only once. The rearrangement links TRBV9 to TRBJ2-1; 10 bases map to TRBD2. The clonotype was recovered from a human donor in a cohort sampled during active COVID-19. Sequenced material: peripheral blood. The CDR3 sequence: CASRASGSNEQFF. The CDR3 region has the DNA TGTGCCAGCAGGGCTAGCGGGAGCAATGAGCAGTTCTTC.